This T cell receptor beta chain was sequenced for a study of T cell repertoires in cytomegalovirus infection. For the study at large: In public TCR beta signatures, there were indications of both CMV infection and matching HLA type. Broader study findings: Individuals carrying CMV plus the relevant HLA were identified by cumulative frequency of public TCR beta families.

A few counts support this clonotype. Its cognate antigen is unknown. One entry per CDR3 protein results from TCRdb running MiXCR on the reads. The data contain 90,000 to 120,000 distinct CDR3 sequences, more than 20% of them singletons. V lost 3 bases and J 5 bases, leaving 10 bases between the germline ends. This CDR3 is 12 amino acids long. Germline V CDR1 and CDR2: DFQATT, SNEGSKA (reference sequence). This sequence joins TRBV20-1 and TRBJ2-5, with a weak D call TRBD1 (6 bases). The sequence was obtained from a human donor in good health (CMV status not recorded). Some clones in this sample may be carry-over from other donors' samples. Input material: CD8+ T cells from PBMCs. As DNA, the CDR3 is TGCAGTGCTAGCGGACAGAGGGAGACCCAGTACTTC. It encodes CSASGQRETQYF.